The entry below gives a single TCR beta chain sequence along with its context. What it binds is unknown. The study ran its PCR with 60 Vbeta and 13 Jbeta primers. Method: immunoSEQ multiplex PCR; TCRdb's copy keeps in-frame clones and lacks some. The profile shows roughly 200,000 clones, around 87% of them singletons. The sample belongs to a study of cytomegalovirus exposure and HLA in healthy donors. About the study: Findings of an earlier analysis included around 100 million unique TCR beta sequences from 200 million or so T cells. Study-level findings and limits: Three chains tied to CMV proved CMV antigen-specific in vitro. Generally TCR sequences proved uncommon, though certain public TCRs appeared in numerous donors.

This CDR3 has 14 amino acids. Germline V gene sequence: CDR1 SGHRS, CDR2 YFSETQ. V lost 4 bases to trimming and J lost 6 bases; unmatched junction nucleotides: 3. The chain has TRBV5-1 and TRBJ2-3, with 12 bases lining up with TRBD1. The clonotype comes from a man aged 25 to 45 in good health and CMV-seronegative. Specimen: PBMCs. The CDR3 sequence is CASSVGQGADTQYF. The CDR3 bases are TGCGCCAGCAGCGTGGGACAGGGGGCTGATACGCAGTATTTT.